The rows below give T cell receptor beta chains drawn from one sample of a study of cytomegalovirus exposure and HLA in healthy donors. Using immunoSEQ multiplex PCR, the repertoire was profiled, and TCRdb retains in-frame clones only, with some absent. The sample holds roughly 190,000 clones, roughly 88% seen once. The sequencing sample was made of PBMCs. These receptors were taken from a woman aged 18 to 35 in good health and CMV-seronegative. CDR3s include the opening cysteine and the closing phenylalanine or tryptophan. D genes are given only for firm matches.

V gene | D gene | CDR3 protein
TRBV11-2 | . | CASSRWPSYEQYF
TRBV19 | . | CASSIDVWGGNSNQPQHF
TRBV29-1 | TRBD1 | CSVSGTGNSGELFF
TRBV2 | . | CASSEAPRVGGILAKNIQYF
TRBV7-6 | TRBD1 | CALDRGYSYEQYF
TRBV5-1 | TRBD1 | CASSLPGTGGEEGGYTF
TRBV13 | . | CASGPSGGTETQYF
TRBV5-6 | . | CASSLDSNFHTDTQYF
TRBV4-2 | . | CASSQDHRVGEAFF
TRBV7-7 | TRBD2 | CASSLVGLAGASRDTGELFF
TRBV5-1 | TRBD1 | CASSLGTGGSPLHF
TRBV5-6 | TRBD2 | CASSWLSGGPYNEQFF
TRBV7-4 | . | CASTLFEQYF
TRBV18 | . | CASSPDRQLHTEAFF
TRBV7-8 | . | CASSLAQGGMNSPLHF
TRBV19 | TRBD2 | CASSSKVAGGSEQFF
TRBV28 | TRBD2 | CASSLRGGAGTGELFF
TRBV11-3 | . | CASSPPSTDTQYF
TRBV27 | . | CASSPWGGTTYGYTF
TRBV7-2 | . | CASSPTGEQYF
TRBV7-9 | . | CASSWSGTGELFF
TRBV5-1 | TRBD1 | CASNAGGEARKAFF
TRBV5-4 | TRBD2 | CASSWGAGTSVNEQFF
TRBV25-1 | . | CASSEAGGLGEKLFF
TRBV4-1 | . | CASSQDLAEETQYF
TRBV5-1 | . | CASSLEQALYNEQFF
TRBV5-1 | TRBD1 | CASSSRTGVNEKLFF
TRBV5-4 | TRBD1 | CASSLDRGRGGYTF
TRBV12-5 | . | CLLVTANYGYTF
TRBV14 | TRBD1 | CASSHTTGRITYNEQFF
TRBV11-3 | TRBD1 | CASSLGTGYDEQFF
TRBV10-2 | TRBD2 | CASSESTSGRVGETQYF
TRBV5-1 | . | CASSLEWPPNEQFF
TRBV7-9 | TRBD1 | CASSRGQGIYNEQFF
TRBV19 | . | CASSMGAIGTDTQYF